Presented here are 2 T cell receptor beta chains from one specimen sequenced in a study of blood T cell repertoires in COVID-19. Clones were sequenced by immunoSEQ multiplex PCR, and TCRdb holds only the in-frame ones, with some missing. The repertoire holds about 57,000 clones, with 91% as singletons. Material: peripheral blood. The receptors were sampled from a man in his 60s with acute or convalescent COVID-19.

This clone has only one observation. The chain employs TRBV7-9 and TRBJ1-1; D might be TRBD1 (5 bases). Deletions cut 3 bases from V and 0 bases from J, with 8 bases between. The germline CDR1 and CDR2 sequences are SEHNR and FQNEAQ (reference sequence). This CDR3 region has 14 residues. The CDR3 sequence: CASSLGPMNTEAFF. CDR3 DNA sequence: TGTGCCAGCAGCTTGGGGCCGATGAACACTGAAGCTTTCTTT.

J is TRBJ1-3 and V is TRBV28; D is uncertain. From germline, CDR1 is MDHEN and CDR2 SYDVKM. This CDR3 is built from 14 residues. V was pared by 1 base and J by 2 bases, with 6 bases between. CDR3 region: CASSLSIAGNTIYF. CDR3 DNA: TGTGCCAGCAGTTTATCAATAGCTGGAAACACCATATATTTT.